Described below is a single T cell receptor (beta chain) sequence and its context. Its antigen has not been determined. No quality values exist for individual bases; no much larger clone is one base distant. The data were taken from a study of cytomegalovirus exposure and HLA in healthy donors (dated by TCRdb to the late 2010s). For the study in its entirety: In an earlier analysis of about 560 of the donors, under 300 Gb of sequence data and just under 120 million unique TCR beta sequences from 180 million or so T cells were reported. Around 300 gigabases of sequencing data and approximately 85 million unique TCR sequences were included in an early release covering about 620 HLA-typed donors. Among the roughly 400 genotyped donors, around 79% belonged to the genetic ancestry cluster associated with self-reported Caucasian donors. The study aimed to test whether cataloging public T cell receptors could reveal signatures of past pathogen exposure. The study profiled the T cell repertoires of 550 to 700 subjects by immunosequencing and related them to cytomegalovirus serostatus. A separate validation cohort of 100 to 150 different subjects was used in addition to the approximately 670-subject first cohort. To predict cytomegalovirus infection status, the study combined high-throughput TCR immunosequencing, statistical association of individual TCRs with disease status, and machine learning. In a later analysis, previously published TCR beta repertoires from fewer than 750 donors were re-analyzed and high-resolution HLA genotyping was added so that TCR occurrence patterns could be studied. Rather than drawing on any new phenotypic data, the later analysis identified candidate immune exposures from TCR beta sequences and the way those sequences occurred across donors. An earlier analysis of 500 to 750 of the donors applied high-throughput TCR beta sequencing to assess whether each TCR beta V gene segment acted as functional or pseudogenic. Donor age, sex, ethnicity and CMV serostatus were compiled together with the repertoire data. A later genetic analysis took genome-wide SNP genotypes for 398 of the 666 donors and used that subset as a discovery cohort. Every discovery cohort repertoire had been produced on one sequencing platform. HLA typing covered class I and class II loci at four-digit resolution. Typing coverage differed by locus: A, B, C, DRB1 and DQB1 were typed in about 629-640 donors, DQA1 in roughly 510, DPA1 in some 610, and DPB1 in 400 to 490. Several DR-DQ haplotypes were handled as single units for association and clustering, since linkage in the cohort was strong. Among about 360 genotyped donors of the cohort, an average of around 240,000 unique TCR beta nucleotide sequences were sequenced per donor, about a sixth of them non-productive.

General conclusions and limits of the study: Some IMGT-functional V segments, including TRBV6-2 and TRBV6-3, could not be distinguished by the 87-base-pair reads and were therefore excluded. According to a later analysis, parvovirus B19, influenza, CMV and Epstein-Barr virus appeared linked to several top co-occurrence clusters. A further reported finding was that TCR beta sequences accurately predicted the HLA-A and HLA-B alleles for most subjects in the first cohort. Presence/absence analyses assumed roughly uniform sequencing depth across donors, an assumption that may not hold. In an earlier analysis of several hundred of the donors, most TCR beta V segments were observed in productive rearrangements about 87% or about 30% of the time, broadly matching IMGT annotations. The earlier analysis of some 560 of the donors excluded 15 to 20 rarely observed V segments, including chromosome 9 orphons, because counts were too low. Only TCR beta chains were sequenced in this cohort, and the absence of alpha or paired-chain data limited detectable features. According to a later analysis, most CMV-associated TCR beta chains appeared to be HLA-restricted, and the HLA associations seemed to be driven largely by CMV exposure. A later analysis found that HLA-associated TCR beta chains were more clonally expanded and had lower generation probabilities than equally common non-associated chains. In the study, 150 to 200 TCR beta chains were listed as associated with cytomegalovirus. HLA typing was unavailable for some donors at each locus, so association tests used only the typed subset. In vitro tests confirmed that three of the cytomegalovirus-associated TCR beta chains recognize cytomegalovirus antigens. When HLA alleles, especially DR and DQ, strongly co-occurred, attributing TCR associations to individual alleles was difficult. A group of highly shared sequence variants was considered likely to be a technical artifact of the sequencing pipeline. Specific HLA alleles were associated with 15,000 to 20,000 TCR beta sequences at a false discovery rate of 0.05 in a later analysis. While some public TCRs were present in many individuals, most TCR sequences turned up only very rarely across donors. In a later analysis, the rate of TCR association differed among HLA loci, with DRB1 alleles having the most associated TCRs and HLA-C alleles having the fewest. According to a later genetic analysis, donors in an Asian-associated ancestry cluster had fewer N-insertions in productive TCRs than the approximately 610-donor mean. In both the original and validation cohorts, the classifier was reported to diagnose cytomegalovirus status with high specificity and sensitivity. A later genetic analysis associated a missense DCLRE1C variant with V-gene and J-gene trimming of TCR beta chains, and an independent cohort replicated the association. The authors suggested that the approach could potentially be generalized to other disease states and immunological phenotypes. Immune exposure information for the cohort was limited to CMV serostatus. Correlated functional status among segregating V segments might reflect linkage disequilibrium, but an unknown experimental factor could not be ruled out.

The cohort was made up of hundreds of healthy bone marrow donors. All cohort members were sampled while nominally healthy, although unrecorded immune exposures were likely present. The donor was CMV seronegative and belonged to the group of over 350 seronegative cohort members. Every donor gave a peripheral blood sample, and the peripheral blood mononuclear cells from that sample were used for TCR beta sequencing. The Qiagen DNeasy Blood Extraction Kit was used to extract genomic DNA from the blood cell samples. The germline V gene gives CDR1 as SNHLY and CDR2 as FYNNEI. From its cysteine to its phenylalanine, the CDR3 spans 13 amino acids. Here the CDR3 DNA is all that survives: 39 bases in frame from base 1. V is reduced by 3 bases and J by 0 bases, leaving a spacing of 6 bases between them. The library was prepared using the immunoSEQ multiplex PCR assay. The multiplex PCR relied on a mix of 60 forward primers for TCR Vbeta segments and 13 reverse primers for TCR Jbeta segments. A multiplex PCR assay on genomic DNA amplified the CDR3 region of rearranged TCR beta genes. The Illumina HiSeq System was used to sequence the amplified TCR beta libraries as 87-base-pair reads. Processing in the source paper ran as follows. In a later analysis, tens of millions of unique TCR beta chains were counted across the approximately 620 repertoires, and roughly 10 million of these chains were shared by at least two donors. Raw reads were error-corrected and collapsed into unique sequences with a nearest-neighbor algorithm that merged closely related sequences to remove PCR and sequencing errors. To assign V, D and J gene segments, CDR3 sequences were aligned to IMGT reference sequences. For a sequence to be retained, at least a six-nucleotide match to both a V gene segment and a J gene segment was required. A rearrangement was called productive if the CDR3 had no stop codons and remained in frame with V and J, and every other rearrangement was called non-productive. CDR3 was defined by IMGT convention, running from the second conserved V-encoded cysteine to the conserved J-encoded phenylalanine. The earlier analysis of a few hundred of the donors excluded any sequence lacking an unambiguous match to a single V gene segment. An earlier analysis of 587 of the donors classified V segments as functional when productive rearrangements were above 56.7% and as segregating when the standard deviation between donors was above 5%. A statistical classification framework was developed to diagnose cytomegalovirus status using the catalog of TCR beta chain sequences. In a later analysis, TCR nucleotide sequences were compared against IMGT/GENE-DB human TR gene sequences so that V and J genes could be assigned. The TCRdist pipeline was used in a later analysis to assign CDR3 sequences and most-parsimonious VDJ recombination scenarios. In a later analysis, every TCR beta chain was defined by the combination of its CDR3 amino acid sequence and its V-gene family, and reads without a unique V-gene family were dropped. As a way to deal with suspected cross-contamination and a sequencing artifact, a later analysis dropped roughly 620 nucleotide sequences that were highly shared and had low generation probability. A later analysis calculated a clonal expansion index for each public chain from normalized within-repertoire ranks of inferred template counts. Generation probabilities in a later analysis came from a VDJ recombination model fitted to out-of-frame rearrangements, and those results were checked against IGoR. In a later analysis, TCR-TCR, TCR-HLA and TCR-CMV co-occurrence was scored with hypergeometric tests, and a repertoire-size bias correction was applied to TCR pairs. In a later analysis, false discovery rates were estimated by permuting HLA or CMV assignments 20 times. In a later analysis, co-occurring TCRs were grouped with DBSCAN, and TCRdist sequence similarity was added when clustering was performed within HLA-allele-positive subsets. Repertoires with fewer than 30,000 or more than 120,000 public chains, plus five repertoires with anomalous nucleotide sharing, were excluded from co-occurrence clustering. Drawn from immuneACCESS, this table holds only the in-frame rearrangements with V and J called that TCRdb kept. Clones are partly lost; checked studies trace under half to an unresolved V gene and leave the rest unexplained. V and J calls and clone size are given by that table; D and trimming were obtained from the DNA. The sample contains under 200,000 clones, around 86% of them found a single time. The top ten clonotypes cover roughly 0.75% of the sample.

Here the chain combines TRBV2 and TRBJ2-7, with no confidently assigned D gene. The source is a woman aged 18-29 years in good health and CMV-seronegative. The sequencing input was PBMCs. Here the CDR3 is given as CASSDGFSYEQYF. The DNA sequence is as follows: TGTGCCAGCAGTGACGGGTTCTCCTACGAGCAGTACTTC.